This T cell receptor (beta chain) was sequenced for a study of blood T cells in healthy people across ages (dated by TCRdb to 2013 to 2016). In terms of the full investigation: In model experiments, roughly one uniquely barcoded TCR beta cDNA molecule per two T cells was captured by template switching. The donors were divided into four age groups: young (average about 16 years), middle-aged (around 37), aged (about 56) and long-lived (82). Two additional independent replicas of 1 million unique cDNA reads from the same blood draw were analyzed for two donors (one aged 18 to 29 and one aged 80 or older). To track age-related changes in TCR beta repertoire diversity, the study relied on deep sequencing normalized with unique cDNA molecular identifiers. Donors of different ages were randomly distributed across sequencing lanes to avoid experimental bias. Overall study results and their limits: As age increased, observed TCR beta diversity per million T cells dropped in a roughly linear way, and a significant reduction was already evident by age about 40. Because donor CMV infection status was unknown, age-related changes in expanded clonotypes were potentially confounded. There was a strong correlation between observed TCR beta diversity and the percentage of naive T cells measured by flow cytometry. Estimates of total diversity based on one million sequenced T cells were regarded as lower bounds and as underestimates. Bulk unsorted PBMC profiling prevented conclusive comparison of naive and antigen-experienced compartments. The long-lived group showed more naive CD4+ T cells, fewer expanded clones and increased TCR diversity than the aged group, suggesting age selection.

The donors were under 40 Caucasian individuals from Russia, aged roughly 6 to 90 years, who were systemically healthy. Around 10 milliliters of peripheral blood were drawn from each donor into EDTA-treated Vacutainer tubes. Ficoll-Paque density-gradient centrifugation was used to isolate PBMCs, with at least 6.5 million per sample. Trizol reagent was used to extract total RNA from the PBMCs, yielding at least 5 micrograms per sample. For every donor, flow cytometry on a PBMC aliquot measured the percentage of naive CD45RAhigh/CD27high T cells. From cysteine to phenylalanine, the CDR3 is 15 amino acids long. CDR3 DNA is the only sequence kept; it has 45 bases, read in frame from the first base. CDR1 and CDR2 are read off the germline V gene (reference sequence) as SEHNR and FQNEAQ. Germline trimming: 3 bases from V, 12 bases from J; junction bases outside gene matches: 13. This clonotype was seen ten or more times. What antigen it recognizes has not been identified. No quality values exist for individual bases; no much larger clone is one base distant.

The library was produced with 5' RACE. The sequencing machine was an Illumina HiSeq 2500. A second PCR of about 7 to 12 cycles was run with a J-beta primer mix and a sample-barcoded 5' primer. A unique molecular identifier was introduced onto each TCR beta cDNA molecule by a template-switch 5' adaptor carrying 12 random nucleotides. Each sample yielded at least 2.5 million CDR3-containing paired-end reads. First-strand cDNA was synthesized from all RNA with the Mint cDNA synthesis kit, primed by a TRBC-specific oligonucleotide. Following uracil-DNA glycosylase treatment, all cDNA underwent a first 18-cycle PCR with the universal primers M1SS and BC2_uni_R. As for how the authors treated the data: For normalization, 1 million high-quality reads, each with a distinct molecular identifier, were randomly selected from each sample. Instead of being binned into consensus sequences, reads that shared molecular identifiers were thrown out. CDR3 identification, clonotype clustering and error correction used MiTCR with a Q25 quality threshold and the strictest error-elimination algorithm. A nonparametric unseen species model with Euler transformation was used to estimate a lower bound on total TCR beta diversity. In TCRdb, the public reads were trimmed at Q25 with fastp and aligned with MiXCR, with productive beta chains retained. Every CDR3 protein is listed once, alongside the most common genes and DNA of its rows. It is TCRdb's table, rather than the study itself, that gives the V and J calls and clone size. This sample lists hundreds of thousands of distinct CDR3 sequences; approximately 52% were detected once. Roughly 14% of the sample lies in the top ten.

The TCR was taken from a woman older than 75 in good health. Source material: blood. The chain is encoded by TRBV7-9 joined to TRBJ2-1; 8 bases in the middle match TRBD1. The CDR3 protein: CASSLTGVAPLMQFF. The nucleotide sequence reads as follows: TGTGCCAGCAGCTTGACAGGGGTCGCGCCTTTGATGCAGTTCTTC.